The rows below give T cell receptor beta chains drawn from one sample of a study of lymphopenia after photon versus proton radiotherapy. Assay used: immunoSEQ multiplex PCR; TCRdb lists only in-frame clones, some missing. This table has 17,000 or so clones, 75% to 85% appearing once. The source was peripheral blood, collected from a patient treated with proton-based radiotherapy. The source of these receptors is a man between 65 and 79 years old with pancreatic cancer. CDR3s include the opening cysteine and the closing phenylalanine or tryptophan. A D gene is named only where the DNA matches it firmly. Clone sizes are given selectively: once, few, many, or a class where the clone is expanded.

cdr3_aa: CASSEYNRGGEKLFF; cdr3_nt: TGTGCCAGCAGTGAATATAATCGAGGGGGCGAAAAACTGTTTTTT; v_call: TRBV25-1; d_call: TRBD1; j_call: TRBJ1-4; clone_size: .
cdr3_aa: CASIRTGGLTEAFF; cdr3_nt: TGTGCCAGCATCCGGACAGGGGGTTTGACTGAAGCTTTCTTT; v_call: TRBV2; d_call: TRBD1; j_call: TRBJ1-1; clone_size: few
cdr3_aa: CASSLDGSVEPQHF; cdr3_nt: TGCGCCAGCAGCTTGGATGGGTCCGTCGAGCCCCAGCATTTT; v_call: TRBV5-1; d_call: .; j_call: TRBJ1-5; clone_size: .
cdr3_aa: CASSSPGGPNTEAFF; cdr3_nt: TGTGCCAGCAGCTCTCCAGGGGGCCCGAACACTGAAGCTTTCTTT; v_call: TRBV7-9; d_call: TRBD1; j_call: TRBJ1-1; clone_size: once
cdr3_aa: CASSLPGIEKLFF; cdr3_nt: TGTGCCAGCAGCTTGCCCGGGATTGAAAAACTGTTTTTT; v_call: TRBV5-8; d_call: .; j_call: TRBJ1-4; clone_size: .
cdr3_aa: CASSSPGTTYEQYF; cdr3_nt: TGTGCCAGCAGCTCCCCAGGGACAACCTACGAGCAGTACTTC; v_call: TRBV5-6; d_call: .; j_call: TRBJ2-7; clone_size: .
cdr3_aa: CASSLAGRGRTAAYEQYF; cdr3_nt: TGTGCCAGCAGCTTAGCAGGTAGGGGAAGGACAGCCGCCTACGAGCAGTACTTC; v_call: TRBV7-2; d_call: .; j_call: TRBJ2-7; clone_size: .
cdr3_aa: CAWTIQETQYF; cdr3_nt: TGTGCCTGGACCATCCAAGAGACCCAGTACTTC; v_call: TRBV30; d_call: .; j_call: TRBJ2-5; clone_size: .
cdr3_aa: CASRGALGAFF; cdr3_nt: TGTGCCAGCAGAGGGGCTTTGGGAGCTTTCTTT; v_call: TRBV7-9; d_call: .; j_call: TRBJ1-1; clone_size: .
cdr3_aa: CAISEDRGHQETQYF; cdr3_nt: TGTGCCATCAGTGAGGACAGGGGACACCAAGAGACCCAGTACTTC; v_call: TRBV10-3; d_call: TRBD1; j_call: TRBJ2-5; clone_size: .
cdr3_aa: CASSFLGGAQETQYF; cdr3_nt: TGTGCCAGCAGCTTCCTCGGGGGGGCCCAAGAGACCCAGTACTTC; v_call: TRBV7-7; d_call: TRBD2; j_call: TRBJ2-5; clone_size: .
cdr3_aa: CASSWGSYEQYF; cdr3_nt: TGTGCCAGCAGCTGGGGCTCCTACGAGCAGTACTTC; v_call: TRBV7-9; d_call: .; j_call: TRBJ2-7; clone_size: .
cdr3_aa: CSAAGSSGSTDTQYF; cdr3_nt: TGCAGCGCCGCGGGTTCTAGCGGGAGCACAGATACGCAGTATTTT; v_call: TRBV29-1; d_call: TRBD2; j_call: TRBJ2-3; clone_size: .
cdr3_aa: CASSLVTSGSYNEQFF; cdr3_nt: TGCGCCAGCAGCTTGGTAACTAGCGGTTCATACAATGAGCAGTTCTTC; v_call: TRBV5-1; d_call: TRBD2; j_call: TRBJ2-1; clone_size: .
cdr3_aa: CASSPRDNLNTEAFF; cdr3_nt: TGTGCCAGCAGCCCACGGGACAACCTGAACACTGAAGCTTTCTTT; v_call: TRBV9; d_call: .; j_call: TRBJ1-1; clone_size: .
cdr3_aa: CASSQKSQSPHSGNTIYF; cdr3_nt: TGCGCCAGCAGTCAAAAGTCCCAATCTCCCCACTCTGGAAACACCATATATTTT; v_call: TRBV23-1; d_call: .; j_call: TRBJ1-3; clone_size: once
cdr3_aa: CASSLSGEDEKLFF; cdr3_nt: TGTGCCAGCTCACTTTCAGGGGAGGATGAAAAACTGTTTTTT; v_call: TRBV18; d_call: .; j_call: TRBJ1-4; clone_size: .
cdr3_aa: CASSLKTSNEQYF; cdr3_nt: TGTGCCAGCAGTTTGAAGACTTCTAACGAGCAGTACTTC; v_call: TRBV6-6; d_call: .; j_call: TRBJ2-7; clone_size: .
cdr3_aa: CASSRGQGVGQETQYF; cdr3_nt: TGTGCCAGTAGTCGTGGACAGGGAGTTGGGCAAGAGACCCAGTACTTC; v_call: TRBV19; d_call: TRBD1; j_call: TRBJ2-5; clone_size: .
cdr3_aa: CASSYPSNTGELFF; cdr3_nt: TGCGCCAGCAGCTACCCATCGAACACCGGGGAGCTGTTTTTT; v_call: TRBV5-1; d_call: .; j_call: TRBJ2-2; clone_size: .
cdr3_aa: CASSPRAGGAYNEQFF; cdr3_nt: TGTGCCAGCAGCCCAAGGGCGGGCGGCGCCTACAATGAGCAGTTCTTC; v_call: TRBV9; d_call: .; j_call: TRBJ2-1; clone_size: .
cdr3_aa: CASSLNSGETQYF; cdr3_nt: TGTGCCAGCAGCTTAAACTCGGGAGAGACCCAGTACTTC; v_call: TRBV11-3; d_call: .; j_call: TRBJ2-5; clone_size: .
cdr3_aa: CASSPSGGYEQYF; cdr3_nt: TGCGCCAGCAGCCCCTCGGGCGGATACGAGCAGTACTTC; v_call: TRBV5-1; d_call: .; j_call: TRBJ2-7; clone_size: few
cdr3_aa: CASSSMRGETQYF; cdr3_nt: TGTGCCAGCAGCTCTATGCGCGGAGAGACCCAGTACTTC; v_call: TRBV7-8; d_call: .; j_call: TRBJ2-5; clone_size: .
cdr3_aa: CASSFSGRLETQYF; cdr3_nt: TGTGCCAGCAGCTTTTCGGGACGTTTGGAGACCCAGTACTTC; v_call: TRBV5-8; d_call: .; j_call: TRBJ2-5; clone_size: once
cdr3_aa: CASSPSGRYHEQYF; cdr3_nt: TGTGCCAGCTCACCTAGCGGGAGATACCACGAGCAGTACTTC; v_call: TRBV18; d_call: TRBD2; j_call: TRBJ2-7; clone_size: .
cdr3_aa: CASSEVTSGVETQYF; cdr3_nt: TGTGCCAGCAGTGAAGTTACTAGCGGGGTTGAGACCCAGTACTTC; v_call: TRBV6-1; d_call: TRBD2; j_call: TRBJ2-5; clone_size: .
cdr3_aa: CASSPRDGSYEQYF; cdr3_nt: TGTGCCAGCTCACCCCGGGACGGCTCCTACGAGCAGTACTTC; v_call: TRBV18; d_call: .; j_call: TRBJ2-7; clone_size: .
cdr3_aa: CASSIASDRAFGSPLHF; cdr3_nt: TGTGCCAGTAGTATTGCTTCGGACAGGGCTTTCGGATCACCCCTCCACTTT; v_call: TRBV19; d_call: TRBD1; j_call: TRBJ1-6; clone_size: .
cdr3_aa: CASSPRGISGNTIYF; cdr3_nt: TGTGCCAGCTCACCACGGGGAATCTCTGGAAACACCATATATTTT; v_call: TRBV18; d_call: .; j_call: TRBJ1-3; clone_size: .
cdr3_aa: CASRGLAGGPDTQYF; cdr3_nt: TGTGCCAGCAGAGGACTAGCGGGGGGGCCAGATACGCAGTATTTT; v_call: TRBV6-1; d_call: TRBD2; j_call: TRBJ2-3; clone_size: once
cdr3_aa: CASSLGGLDYNEQFF; cdr3_nt: TGTGCCAGCAGCTTAGGGGGTTTAGACTACAATGAGCAGTTCTTC; v_call: TRBV11-2; d_call: .; j_call: TRBJ2-1; clone_size: .
cdr3_aa: CASSQGQGAYEQYF; cdr3_nt: TGCGCCAGCAGCCAGGGACAGGGGGCCTACGAGCAGTACTTC; v_call: TRBV4-1; d_call: TRBD1; j_call: TRBJ2-7; clone_size: few
cdr3_aa: CASSVDNQETQYF; cdr3_nt: TGTGCCAGCAGTGTGGACAACCAAGAGACCCAGTACTTC; v_call: TRBV2; d_call: .; j_call: TRBJ2-5; clone_size: .
cdr3_aa: CASTPPRASGEYNEQFF; cdr3_nt: TGTGCCAGCACCCCACCCCGGGCTAGCGGGGAATACAATGAGCAGTTCTTC; v_call: TRBV5-6; d_call: TRBD2; j_call: TRBJ2-1; clone_size: .
cdr3_aa: CASRPTLGGEQYF; cdr3_nt: TGTGCCAGTAGGCCCACCTTAGGAGGCGAGCAGTACTTC; v_call: TRBV19; d_call: .; j_call: TRBJ2-7; clone_size: .
cdr3_aa: CASSLEDWVTGELFF; cdr3_nt: TGCGCCAGCAGCCTGGAGGATTGGGTAACCGGGGAGCTGTTTTTT; v_call: TRBV5-1; d_call: .; j_call: TRBJ2-2; clone_size: once
cdr3_aa: CASSSGTGSTNEKLFF; cdr3_nt: TGCGCCAGCAGTAGTGGGACAGGCTCCACTAATGAAAAACTGTTTTTT; v_call: TRBV5-1; d_call: TRBD1; j_call: TRBJ1-4; clone_size: few
cdr3_aa: CASSVGDRSRIGANVLTF; cdr3_nt: TGTGCCAGCAGCGTAGGGGACAGGAGTCGGATCGGGGCCAACGTCCTGACTTTC; v_call: TRBV9; d_call: TRBD1; j_call: TRBJ2-6; clone_size: .
cdr3_aa: CASQRQGAPRSTEAFF; cdr3_nt: TGTGCCAGTCAGAGACAGGGGGCGCCCCGTAGCACTGAAGCTTTCTTT; v_call: TRBV19; d_call: TRBD1; j_call: TRBJ1-1; clone_size: .
cdr3_aa: CASSPVPGLQETQYF; cdr3_nt: TGTGCCAGCAGCCCCGTCCCAGGCTTGCAAGAGACCCAGTACTTC; v_call: TRBV9; d_call: .; j_call: TRBJ2-5; clone_size: .
cdr3_aa: CASRGVAGGKEQFF; cdr3_nt: TGTGCCTCTCGCGGGGTAGCGGGAGGGAAGGAGCAGTTCTTC; v_call: TRBV27; d_call: TRBD2; j_call: TRBJ2-1; clone_size: .
cdr3_aa: CATSRGRNTGELFF; cdr3_nt: TGTGCCACCAGCAGGGGACGGAACACCGGGGAGCTGTTTTTT; v_call: TRBV15; d_call: .; j_call: TRBJ2-2; clone_size: .
cdr3_aa: CASSPDLNRGAFF; cdr3_nt: TGTGCCAGCAGCCCAGACCTTAATCGGGGAGCTTTCTTT; v_call: TRBV7-3; d_call: .; j_call: TRBJ1-1; clone_size: .
cdr3_aa: CASSPMDTQYF; cdr3_nt: TGTGCCAGCAGCCCGATGGATACGCAGTATTTT; v_call: TRBV13; d_call: .; j_call: TRBJ2-3; clone_size: .
cdr3_aa: CASSPRAWGNQPQHF; cdr3_nt: TGTGCCAGCAGTCCCCGGGCCTGGGGCAATCAGCCCCAGCATTTT; v_call: TRBV6-5; d_call: .; j_call: TRBJ1-5; clone_size: .
cdr3_aa: CASSSWTADLYF; cdr3_nt: TGTGCCAGCAGCTCCTGGACAGCCGATCTGTACTTC; v_call: TRBV7-9; d_call: .; j_call: TRBJ2-7; clone_size: .
cdr3_aa: CASSEGWVPTMFF; cdr3_nt: TGTGCCAGCAGTGAAGGTTGGGTTCCGACGATGTTCTTC; v_call: TRBV25-1; d_call: .; j_call: TRBJ2-1; clone_size: .
cdr3_aa: CASSLGPRGVDEQYF; cdr3_nt: TGTGCCAGCAGCTTAGGGCCCAGGGGAGTCGACGAGCAGTACTTC; v_call: TRBV11-2; d_call: .; j_call: TRBJ2-7; clone_size: large
cdr3_aa: CSARTYGGYTF; cdr3_nt: TGCAGTGCTAGGACCTATGGGGGCTACACCTTC; v_call: TRBV20-1; d_call: .; j_call: TRBJ1-2; clone_size: .
cdr3_aa: CASSVTGGTNTEAFF; cdr3_nt: TGCGCCAGCAGCGTGACAGGGGGGACGAACACTGAAGCTTTCTTT; v_call: TRBV5-1; d_call: TRBD1; j_call: TRBJ1-1; clone_size: .
cdr3_aa: CASSGNRRGTQYF; cdr3_nt: TGCGCCAGCAGTGGAAACAGAAGAGGTACGCAGTATTTT; v_call: TRBV10-2; d_call: .; j_call: TRBJ2-3; clone_size: .
cdr3_aa: CASRSGQGWGQPQHF; cdr3_nt: TGTGCCAGTAGATCCGGACAGGGTTGGGGTCAGCCCCAGCATTTT; v_call: TRBV19; d_call: TRBD1; j_call: TRBJ1-5; clone_size: .
cdr3_aa: CASSLGHLPAGELFF; cdr3_nt: TGCGCCAGCAGCTTGGGACATTTACCAGCCGGGGAGCTGTTTTTT; v_call: TRBV5-1; d_call: .; j_call: TRBJ2-2; clone_size: .
cdr3_aa: CASRGVNYEQYF; cdr3_nt: TGTGCCAGCAGGGGGGTGAACTACGAGCAGTACTTC; v_call: TRBV2; d_call: .; j_call: TRBJ2-7; clone_size: .
cdr3_aa: CASSGNDRGLVQYF; cdr3_nt: TGTGCCAGCAGCGGGAACGACAGGGGGCTTGTGCAGTACTTC; v_call: TRBV5-5; d_call: TRBD1; j_call: TRBJ2-7; clone_size: few
cdr3_aa: CAWSGDSSYEQYF; cdr3_nt: TGTGCCTGGAGTGGGGACAGTTCCTACGAGCAGTACTTC; v_call: TRBV30; d_call: TRBD1; j_call: TRBJ2-7; clone_size: .
cdr3_aa: CASAATGDEQYF; cdr3_nt: TGTGCCTCCGCCGCCACAGGAGACGAGCAGTACTTC; v_call: TRBV19; d_call: .; j_call: TRBJ2-7; clone_size: few